These 11 T cell receptor beta chains were all obtained from the same sample, sequenced in a study of T-cell reconstitution after alpha-beta-depleted transplantation in children. The TCRbeta library incorporated unique molecular identifiers. TCRdb itself ran the PCR reads through MiXCR, one entry per CDR3 protein. Seen here are approximately 490,000 distinct CDR3 sequences, under 15% observed once, and the top ten hold approximately 5.4%. This specimen consisted of PBMCs from the stem cell graft donor, obtained from the stem cell graft. The receptors were sampled from a human donor who donated a stem cell graft to a child with combined immunodeficiency.

The chain recombines TRBV7-9 with TRBJ2-7, with D maybe TRBD2 (6 bases). The CDR3 is 14 amino acids. Looked up from germline, CDR1 is SEHNR and CDR2 is FQNEAQ (reference sequence). Trimming took off 5 bases at V and 4 bases at J, with 15 bases between the two ends. The CDR3 coding sequence is TGTGCCAGCAGCCGCGAGGAGGGGAGGTACGAGCAGTACTTC. Encoded protein: CASSREEGRYEQYF.

The V call is TRBV3-1, the J call TRBJ1-6; D is possibly TRBD1 (5 bases). Germline CDR1 and CDR2: LGHDT and YNNKEL (reference sequence). The V end was cut by 7 bases, the J end by 5 bases, with 30 bases between. The CDR3 is 20 amino acids. CDR3 nucleotide sequence: TGTGCCAGCACCAAGCAGGTTCCAGGGTCGTCGACCCTCGATAATTCACCCCTCCACTTT. Translation gives CASTKQVPGSSTLDNSPLHF.

In its sample, this clonotype was seen many times. This rearrangement joins TRBV9 to TRBJ2-5, with a possible D match to TRBD2 (5 bases). Trimming shortened V by 0 bases and J by 5 bases, and 14 bases separated the two germline ends. This CDR3 is 15 amino acids long. Germline CDR1 SGDLS, CDR2 YYNGEE. The CDR3 region has the DNA TGTGCCAGCAGCGTAGATGCTAGCTTTGGCGAGACCCAGTACTTC. Translation: CASSVDASFGETQYF.

This clonotype showed up just a few times. The V call is TRBV5-1, the J call TRBJ2-1, with TRBD2 as a possible D gene (6 bases). V lost 2 bases to trimming and J lost 4 bases, with 10 bases between them. Germline CDR1 is SGHRS and CDR2 is YFSETQ. This CDR3 is 14 amino acids long. CDR3 nucleotide sequence: TGCGCCAGCAGCTTAGGGACTTATTACAATGAGCAGTTCTTC. Translating it yields CASSLGTYYNEQFF.

This clonotype was seen a few times. The V gene is TRBV11-2, the J gene TRBJ2-5; D is perhaps TRBD2 (5 bases). Trimming left V 3 bases short and J 5 bases short, with 13 bases between. The CDR3 is 14 amino acids. Germline V gene data show CDR1 as SGHAT and CDR2 as FQNNGV. The CDR3: CASSLHGIGETQYF. The DNA for the CDR3 is TGTGCCAGCAGCTTGCACGGGATTGGGGAGACCCAGTACTTC.

Ten or more counts support this clonotype. The V gene is TRBV27, the J gene TRBJ2-1; D might be TRBD1 (6 bases). The CDR3 sequence is 11 residues long. V shed 4 bases and J shed 12 bases, with 10 bases lying between them. Germline V lookup: CDR1 MNHEY, CDR2 SMNVEV (reference sequence). The CDR3 loop is CASSSTGLQFF. The CDR3 coding sequence is TGTGCCAGCAGTTCTACAGGGTTGCAGTTCTTC.

V usage is TRBV27 and J usage is TRBJ2-5; D is ambiguous. The germline V and J ends were trimmed by 6 bases and 0 bases, with 8 bases remaining between them. CDR1 is MNHEY, CDR2 SMNVEV, per germline (reference sequence). This CDR3 is built from 13 residues. In DNA form, the CDR3 reads TGTGCCAGCAGCTCCCAGGACCAAGAGACCCAGTACTTC. It codes for CASSSQDQETQYF.

The rearrangement uses TRBV6-1 and TRBJ1-6; 9 nucleotides agree with TRBD1. Germline CDR1 reads MNHNS; CDR2 reads SASEGT. The CDR3 length is 16 residues. V trimming: 7 bases; J trimming: 9 bases; junction bases outside the gene matches: 13. In nucleotides, the CDR3 is TGTGCCAGCACCCTCTTCCCGGGACAGGGCTTTTCACCCCTCCACTTT. Translation gives CASTLFPGQGFSPLHF.

The chain has TRBV9 and TRBJ1-1; D may be TRBD1 (5 bases). This CDR3 comprises 14 residues. Germline lookup yields CDR1 SGDLS and CDR2 YYNGEE. The V end lost 2 bases, the J end lost 4 bases, and 12 bases lay between the germline ends. DNA of the CDR3: TGTGCCAGCAGCGTTTTAGGGGAACCCACTGAAGCTTTCTTT. Amino acids: CASSVLGEPTEAFF. Together with reference TRBV9 and TRBJ1-1, the CDR3 gives the full variable domain: DSGVTQTPKHLITATGQRVTLRCSPRSGDLSVYWYQQSLDQGLQFLIQYYNGEERAKGNILERFSAQQFPDLHSELNLSSLELGDSALYFCASSVLGEPTEAFFGQGTRLTVV.

This clonotype has just a few counts. The chain has TRBV20-1 and TRBJ2-7, with D unclear. The CDR3 has 14 amino acids. Trimming left V 2 bases short and J 0 bases short, with 11 bases between. The germline gives CDR1 DFQATT, CDR2 SNEGSKA (reference sequence). This CDR3 reads CSARSIRSSYEQYF. CDR3 coding DNA: TGCAGTGCTAGATCCATCAGAAGCTCCTACGAGCAGTACTTC.

At least ten counts were recorded for this clonotype. This chain uses TRBV9 with TRBJ2-3; D may be TRBD2 (6 bases). The CDR3 is 14 residues long. Between the trimmed V and J ends, which lost 2 bases and 3 bases, there was a span of 10 bases. Per the germline V gene, CDR1 is SGDLS and CDR2 is YYNGEE. The CDR3 nucleotides are TGTGCCAGCAGCGTTCGGGGGAGGACAGATACGCAGTATTTT. This codes for CASSVRGRTDTQYF.